The 20 T cell receptor beta chains below come from one sample, sequenced in a study of vaccination and CD4 T cells after COVID-19. No antigen is known for these receptors. Sequence data for DNA of cultured CD4+ T cells were generated by the Oncomine TCR Beta short-read assay. A single record per CDR3 protein comes from TCRdb applying MiXCR to the PCR reads. Of around 12,000 distinct CDR3 sequences in the sample, about two fifths were seen once. Treatment: roughly nine-day PBMC culture with coronavirus spike peptide pools or control peptides (ViraFEST assay). Here the sequenced sample was CD4+ T cells from blood, cultured in vitro, taken after SARS-CoV-2 vaccination. The receptors stem from a human donor who had recovered from COVID-19.

J is TRBJ1-2 and V is TRBV7-8; 9 nucleotides match TRBD1. The CDR3 contains 17 residues. With V trimmed by 0 bases and J by 6 bases, 11 bases remained unmatched. Per the germline V gene, CDR1 is SGHVS and CDR2 is FQNEAQ. CDR3 bases: TGTGCCAGCAGCTTAGCCTATCGGGACAGGGACGTAGATGGCTACACCTTC. Translating it yields CASSLAYRDRDVDGYTF.

The chain carries TRBV19 and TRBJ2-3; no firm D call. CDR1 and CDR2 (germline): LNHDA, SQIVND (reference sequence). The CDR3 is made up of 15 amino acids. V lost 5 bases, J lost 0 bases, and 12 bases lay in between. CDR3 in amino acids: CASSEGGTSTDTQYF. The CDR3 DNA reads as TGTGCCAGTAGTGAAGGCGGAACTAGCACAGATACGCAGTATTTT.

The genes are TRBV20-1 and TRBJ1-1; D not certain. V was trimmed by 5 bases and J by 2 bases, leaving 18 bases between them. This CDR3 spans 15 amino acids. Germline V gives CDR1 DFQATT, CDR2 SNEGSKA (reference sequence). The CDR3, as DNA: TGCAGTGCTTTAAGGCCCGGGAGGATCAACACTGAAGCTTTCTTT. Protein: CSALRPGRINTEAFF.

The J gene is TRBJ2-4, the V gene TRBV6-1, with D perhaps given as TRBD1 or TRBD2 (5 bases each). From germline, CDR1 is MNHNS and CDR2 SASEGT. The CDR3 length is 13 residues. Trimming removed 8 bases from V and 0 bases from J, with 8 bases in between. Here the CDR3 DNA reads TGTGCCAGCTGGGACCGAGCCAAAAACATTCAGTACTTC. It encodes CASWDRAKNIQYF.

The sample holds a few counts of this clonotype. The chain joins TRBV7-3 to TRBJ1-1; D is unresolved. V gave up 5 bases and J gave up 4 bases, with 14 bases separating them. Germline V CDR1 and CDR2: SGHTA, FQGTGA. The CDR3 covers 14 residues. CDR3 protein: CASSRSGASTEAFF. CDR3 bases: TGTGCCAGCAGCCGGTCCGGCGCGAGCACTGAAGCTTTCTTT.

In nucleotides, the CDR3 is TGTGCCAGCAGTGAACACCCCACAGATACGCAGTATTTT. It encodes CASSEHPTDTQYF. The V call is TRBV25-1, the J call TRBJ2-3; D unclear. CDR1 is MGHDK and CDR2 is SYGVNS in the germline V gene. Trimming left V 2 bases short and J 2 bases short, with 5 bases between. The CDR3 extends over 13 amino acids.

This clonotype was observed a few times. The CDR3 reads CASSGRYQETQYF. CDR3 nucleotide sequence: TGTGCCAGCAGTGGGCGGTACCAAGAGACCCAGTACTTC. The chain couples TRBV6-1 to TRBJ2-5; D not resolved. V lost 4 bases, J lost 0 bases, and 6 bases lay in between. The CDR3 covers 13 residues. Germline lookup yields CDR1 MNHNS and CDR2 SASEGT.

The chain uses TRBV6-2 or TRBV6-3 and TRBJ2-3; tentative D call: TRBD1 (6 bases). The germline V and J ends were trimmed by 7 bases and 5 bases, with 16 bases remaining between them. Germline V gene lookup returns CDR1 MNHEY and CDR2 SVGEGT. The CDR3 is made up of 14 amino acids. CDR3 sequence (DNA): TGTGCCAGCATTGGGGCAGGGGCATTAGATACGCAGTATTTT. Protein sequence: CASIGAGALDTQYF.

V gene TRBV6-1 combines with J gene TRBJ2-1; tentative D call: TRBD2 (6 bases). Trimming removed 4 bases from V and 5 bases from J, with 15 bases in between. The CDR3 spans 15 residues. CDR1 MNHNS and CDR2 SASEGT come from the germline V gene. Here the CDR3 DNA reads TGTGCCAGCAGTGCGATTGCTAGCGCTAACAATGAGCAGTTCTTC. Protein sequence: CASSAIASANNEQFF.

This clonotype is medium-sized in the sample. This chain connects TRBV12-5 to TRBJ2-7; the match to TRBD1 covers 9 bases. V lost 2 bases to trimming and J lost 4 bases; unmatched junction nucleotides: 9. This CDR3 is built from 16 residues. Germline CDR1 and CDR2: LGHNT and FRNRAP. Here the CDR3 reads CASGLLLGTGKYEQYF. The CDR3 nucleotides are TGTGCTAGTGGTTTGTTGTTGGGGACAGGGAAATACGAGCAGTACTTC. The whole variable domain, remainder taken from reference TRBV12-5 and TRBJ2-7, is DARVTQTPRHKVTEMGQEVTMRCQPILGHNTVFWYRQTMMQGLELLAYFRNRAPLDDSGMPKDRFSAEMPDATLATLKIQPSEPRDSAVYFCASGLLLGTGKYEQYFGPGTRLTVT.

This clonotype was found a few times. The J gene is TRBJ2-5, the V gene TRBV6-1; D may match TRBD1 or TRBD2 (5 bases each). V was clipped by 6 bases and J by 1 base, with 15 bases between them. Germline V gene lookup returns CDR1 MNHNS and CDR2 SASEGT. The CDR3 sequence is 15 residues long. The CDR3 DNA sequence: TGTGCCAGCAGCCAAAAGACCGGGGCCCAAGAGACCCAGTACTTC. It is translated as CASSQKTGAQETQYF.

Only a few counts were recorded for this clonotype. V usage is TRBV10-1 and J usage is TRBJ2-7; 8 bases map to TRBD2. The CDR3 extends over 15 amino acids. The V and J ends lost 4 bases and 5 bases, in that order; junction bases with no gene match: 10. CDR1 and CDR2 from the germline V gene are WNHNN and SYGVQD (reference sequence). The CDR3 DNA reads TGCGCCAGCAGTGGGGGCAAAGCGGGAGTCCACGAGCAGTACTTC. Translation: CASSGGKAGVHEQYF.

The chain carries TRBV28 and TRBJ1-2; tentative D call: TRBD1 (6 bases). Germline CDR1 is MDHEN and CDR2 is SYDVKM. This CDR3 comprises 14 residues. V was shortened by 5 bases and J by 8 bases, with 18 bases between the two germline ends. The CDR3 sequence: CASSPVRQALGYTF. CDR3 sequence (DNA): TGTGCCAGCAGTCCCGTCCGACAGGCCTTGGGCTACACCTTC.

The chain recombines TRBV28 with TRBJ1-2; possible D gene TRBD1, 5 bases. Deletions cut 7 bases from V and 3 bases from J, with 15 bases between. The germline CDR1 and CDR2 sequences are MDHEN and SYDVKM. CDR3 size: 14 residues. As DNA, the CDR3 is TGTGCCAGCACCTTTGGGGGAACGGACTATGGCTACACCTTC. Its translation: CASTFGGTDYGYTF.

This clonotype has a handful of counts. V and J are TRBV7-8 and TRBJ1-6; D uncertain. V was shortened by 1 base and J by 7 bases, with 14 bases between the two germline ends. The CDR3 runs to 16 residues. From germline, CDR1 is SGHVS and CDR2 FQNEAQ. CDR3 amino acids: CASSLGVVATNSPLHF. CDR3 DNA: TGTGCCAGCAGCTTAGGGGTTGTGGCGACCAATTCACCCCTCCACTTT.

This chain joins TRBV5-1 and TRBJ2-5; perhaps D is TRBD1 or TRBD2 (6 bases each). Trimming cost V 5 bases and J 1 base, with 9 bases left between them. The germline gives CDR1 SGHRS, CDR2 YFSETQ. This CDR3 is built from 13 residues. The CDR3 region has the DNA TGCGCCAGCAGTAGGGGGGCCCAAGAGACCCAGTACTTC. It is translated as CASSRGAQETQYF.

The V call is TRBV20-1, the J call TRBJ2-1; 10 bases fit TRBD1. The CDR3 extends over 17 amino acids. V shed 3 bases, J shed 4 bases, and the junction held 12 bases outside the gene matches. CDR1 and CDR2 from the germline V gene are DFQATT and SNEGSKA (reference sequence). CDR3 nucleotide sequence: TGCAGTGCTAGGATGCTCGTGTGGGACAGGGGATACAATGAGCAGTTCTTC. As protein: CSARMLVWDRGYNEQFF.

This clonotype showed up just a few times. This sequence joins TRBV20-1 and TRBJ2-1; 8 bases align to TRBD1. This CDR3 is built from 15 residues. In germline, CDR1 is DFQATT, CDR2 SNEGSKA (reference sequence). The V segment lost 5 bases and the J segment 2 bases; nucleotides outside the gene matches: 8. CDR3 amino acids: CSALDRGSPYNEQFF. CDR3 DNA sequence: TGCAGTGCTCTAGACAGGGGAAGCCCCTACAATGAGCAGTTCTTC.

The V call is TRBV5-1, the J call TRBJ2-3, with 10 bases identical to TRBD2. In germline, CDR1 is SGHRS, CDR2 YFSETQ. V gave up 2 bases and J gave up 1 base; unmatched junction bases: 1. CDR3 length: 15 amino acids. The CDR3 region is CASSLTSGGTDTQYF. In nucleotides, the CDR3 is TGCGCCAGCAGCTTAACTAGCGGGGGCACAGATACGCAGTATTTT.

The V gene is TRBV20-1, the J gene TRBJ2-3; D ambiguous. This CDR3 is built from 13 residues. Germline assignment: CDR1 DFQATT and CDR2 SNEGSKA (reference sequence). V was pared by 0 bases and J by 4 bases, with 8 bases between. The CDR3 region has the DNA TGCAGTGCTAGAGATCCAGGCCCAGATACGCAGTATTTT. Its translation is CSARDPGPDTQYF.